This T cell receptor beta chain was sequenced for a study of CD8 T cells in ankylosing spondylitis. Study-wide points: In the blood and synovial fluid of reactive arthritis, some motif variants had been previously reported. As for the disease-linked clones, they showed a CD8+ phenotype and occurred at relatively low frequencies in peripheral blood. The authors reported significant enrichment of disease-linked clones in matched ankylosing spondylitis synovial fluid.

This clonotype was seen a handful of times. Its antigen remains unknown. A quantitative 5'-RACE method, one with molecular barcodes, was used to make TCR beta libraries. MiXCR was run by TCRdb on the 5' RACE reads, yielding one entry per CDR3 protein. The data contain around 90,000 distinct CDR3 sequences, around 26% of them singletons. The CDR3 has 13 amino acids. V was pared by 1 base and J by 5 bases, with 9 bases between. Per the germline V gene, CDR1 is DFQATT and CDR2 is SNEGSKA (reference sequence). The rearrangement joins TRBV20-1 to TRBJ2-1; D might be TRBD1 or TRBD2, each matching 5 bases. Sequenced input: blood, either unsorted or a sorted T cell fraction (not recorded which). This TCR was recovered from a male donor with ankylosing spondylitis or in good health (not recorded which). The CDR3 sequence: CSARAVGDNEQFF. As DNA, the CDR3 is TGCAGTGCTAGAGCTGTGGGGGACAATGAGCAGTTCTTC.